The 24 T cell receptor beta chains below all came from one sample that was sequenced in a study of shared clonotypes between healthy human individuals. The naive CD8 population came from CD45RO-negative cells selected for CCR7, without terminally differentiated effector memory CD45RA+ cells. Clones were read by immunoSEQ multiplex PCR, and TCRdb kept only the in-frame ones, dropping some. This table holds some 2 million clones, 85% to 95% found once. The material sequenced was naive CD8+ T cells sorted from blood. Receptor source: a man between 18 and 35 years old in good health.

J is TRBJ2-1 and V is TRBV25-1; 8 bases match TRBD2. The junction had 8 bases not matched to a gene; V was cut back by 10 bases and J by 0 bases. Looked up from germline, CDR1 is MGHDK and CDR2 is SYGVNS. This CDR3 has 15 residues. In nucleotides, the CDR3 is TGTGCCACCCCCCCTAGCGGGCCCTCCTACAATGAGCAGTTCTTC. It encodes CATPPSGPSYNEQFF.

Note on this clone: At the DNA level, this CDR3 is encoded by other sequences in the same sample as well. V gene TRBV7-9 combines with J gene TRBJ2-7, with 7 bases identical to TRBD1. The length of the CDR3 is 13 residues. Per the germline V gene, CDR1 is SEHNR and CDR2 is FQNEAQ (reference sequence). V was pared by 4 bases and J by 4 bases, with 4 bases of the junction left unmatched. CDR3 bases: TGTGCCAGCAGCTCAGAGACAGGGTACGAGCAGTACTTC. This translates into CASSSETGYEQYF.

Points on this clone: Within the sample, other DNA sequences also encode this same CDR3. The V and J genes are TRBV19 and TRBJ2-1; D gene unclear. The CDR3 runs to 14 residues. Germline V gene data show CDR1 as LNHDA and CDR2 as SQIVND (reference sequence). Trimming removed 3 bases at V and 1 base at J, with 7 bases between. The CDR3 loop reads CASSIIGSYNEQFF. The CDR3 coding sequence is TGTGCCAGTAGTATTATCGGGTCCTACAATGAGCAGTTCTTC.

This sequence joins TRBV5-1 and TRBJ2-1; possibly TRBD1 for D (5 bases). CDR1 is SGHRS and CDR2 is YFSETQ in the germline V gene. This CDR3 comprises 12 residues. The germline V and J ends were trimmed by 5 bases and 8 bases, with 11 bases remaining between them. The CDR3 DNA sequence: TGCGCCAGCAGGTCAATAGGGGATGAGCAGTTCTTC. Translation gives CASRSIGDEQFF. The whole variable domain, remainder taken from reference TRBV5-1 and TRBJ2-1, is KAGVTQTPRYLIKTRGQQVTLSCSPISGHRSVSWYQQTPGQGLQFLFEYFSETQRNKGNFPGRFSGRQFSNSRSEMNVSTLELGDSALYLCASRSIGDEQFFGPGTRLTVL.

J is TRBJ2-7 and V is TRBV19; D remains ambiguous. The germline V gene has CDR1 LNHDA and CDR2 SQIVND (reference sequence). Trimming left V 3 bases short and J 3 bases short, with 12 bases between. CDR3 length equals 14 residues. The CDR3 DNA is TGTGCCAGTAGTATTAGTATATGGGGCTACGAGCAGTACTTC. Translated: CASSISIWGYEQYF.

The chain links TRBV11-2 to TRBJ2-1, with 7 bases that match TRBD2. Looked up from germline, CDR1 is SGHAT and CDR2 is FQNNGV. With 4 bases clipped from V and 7 bases from J, the junction kept 7 bases outside the gene matches. This CDR3 region has 14 residues. The CDR3 is CASSSPPGGNEQFF. CDR3 DNA: TGTGCCAGCAGCTCGCCACCCGGGGGGAATGAGCAGTTCTTC.

CDR3 nucleotides: TGCGCCAGCAGCCAAGCGGGAGGGCCGAGAGATACGCAGTATTTT. This sequence encodes CASSQAGGPRDTQYF. The chain is built from TRBV4-3 and TRBJ2-3; 8 bases line up with TRBD2. The CDR3 runs to 15 residues. Per the germline V gene, CDR1 is LGHNA and CDR2 is YSLEER. V lost 1 base, J lost 5 bases, and 5 bases stayed unmatched.

A note on this clone: Other DNA sequences in the sample encode the same CDR3. The chain recombines TRBV9 with TRBJ2-3; D is undetermined. The germline V gene encodes CDR1 SGDLS and CDR2 YYNGEE. This CDR3 has 15 amino acids. Deletions cut 0 bases from V and 2 bases from J, with 10 bases between. As DNA, the CDR3 is TGTGCCAGCAGCGTAGGGGTAACGTCCACAGATACGCAGTATTTT. It yields the protein CASSVGVTSTDTQYF.

The chain recombines TRBV19 with TRBJ2-1; 8 nucleotides match TRBD2. Germline trimming cut 3 bases from V and 6 bases from J; bases unmatched to any gene: 13. Germline V gives CDR1 LNHDA, CDR2 SQIVND (reference sequence). This CDR3 contains 17 residues. CDR3: CASSIEKRELGPNEQFF. The CDR3 nucleotides are TGTGCCAGTAGTATTGAGAAGCGGGAGCTGGGCCCCAATGAGCAGTTCTTC.

V and J are TRBV7-6 and TRBJ2-7, with 7 bases that match TRBD2. This CDR3 is built from 15 residues. The germline V gene has CDR1 SGHVS and CDR2 FNYEAQ. After removal of 5 bases from V and 3 bases from J, the junction contained 10 bases not matched to a gene. The CDR3 coding sequence is TGTGCCAGCAGCCCAGACCCCGGGACTAACTACGAGCAGTACTTC. It encodes CASSPDPGTNYEQYF.

As DNA, the CDR3 is TGCAGCGCCCCCGCCCGGACAGGGGTCACTAATGAAAAACTGTTTTTT. It codes for CSAPARTGVTNEKLFF. V and J are TRBV29-1 and TRBJ1-4, with TRBD1 matching 9 bases. The V segment lost 7 bases and the J segment 2 bases; nucleotides outside the gene matches: 11. CDR3 length equals 16 residues. Germline-derived CDR1 and CDR2 are SQVTM and ANQGSEA.

The chain recombines TRBV7-2 with TRBJ2-5; the D is unclear. The germline CDR1 and CDR2 sequences are SGHTA and FQGNSA. The CDR3 extends over 14 amino acids. V was clipped by 2 bases and J by 4 bases, with 11 bases between them. Written as DNA, the CDR3 is TGTGCCAGCAGCTTATTATCCGGCCCAGAGACCCAGTACTTC. Translated, it gives CASSLLSGPETQYF.

The genes are TRBV5-6 and TRBJ2-7, with D perhaps assigned TRBD1 or TRBD2 (5 bases each). The CDR3 length is 14 residues. Germline assignment: CDR1 SGHDT and CDR2 YYEEEE. V was pared by 0 bases and J by 2 bases, with 9 bases between. CDR3 coding DNA: TGTGCCAGCAGCTTGGTGGGGGAGACCTACGAGCAGTACTTC. As protein: CASSLVGETYEQYF.

The chain carries TRBV10-2 and TRBJ2-1; D may be TRBD2 (5 bases). V was cut by 1 base and J by 8 bases, with 6 bases left in between. The CDR3 contains 12 residues. Germline V gene sequence: CDR1 WSHSY, CDR2 SAAADI. In DNA, the CDR3 is TGCGCCAGCAGTGAGTACGGGGATGAGCAGTTCTTC. Translated: CASSEYGDEQFF.

The chain links TRBV7-2 to TRBJ2-1, with D possibly TRBD1 on 6 matching bases. V was cut by 7 bases and J by 4 bases, with 8 bases left in between. This CDR3 spans 12 amino acids. The germline V gene encodes CDR1 SGHTA and CDR2 FQGNSA. The DNA of the CDR3 is TGTGCCAGCACCGACAGGTACAATGAGCAGTTCTTC. Protein: CASTDRYNEQFF.

The rearrangement joins TRBV29-1 to TRBJ2-7; perhaps TRBD2 as D (5 bases). Per germline, CDR1 SQVTM and CDR2 ANQGSEA. V shed 7 bases and J shed 6 bases, with 16 bases lying between them. The CDR3 sequence is 12 residues long. The CDR3 sequence is CSAWTQLGEQYF. The CDR3 nucleotides are TGCAGCGCCTGGACTCAATTAGGCGAGCAGTACTTC.

This chain joins TRBV4-3 and TRBJ2-1; weak D call: TRBD2 (5 bases). The V gene lost 2 bases and the J gene lost 9 bases, with 11 bases spanning the gap. The germline CDR1 and CDR2 sequences are LGHNA and YSLEER. The CDR3 length is 13 residues. CDR3 sequence reads: CASSQTRGIEQFF. The CDR3 region has the DNA TGCGCCAGCAGCCAAACCAGAGGGATTGAGCAGTTCTTC.

V gene TRBV5-6 combines with J gene TRBJ2-7; 12 bases line up with TRBD2. Germline CDR1 and CDR2: SGHDT and YYEEEE. The CDR3 has 15 residues. With V trimmed by 4 bases and J by 2 bases, 4 bases remained unmatched. CDR3 DNA sequence: TGTGCCAGCAGCGAGGGACTAGCGGGTCCCTACGAGCAGTACTTC. It translates to CASSEGLAGPYEQYF.

The CDR3 bases are TGTGCCAGCAGTTCCCTTCGGGACGTCGACAATGAGCAGTTCTTC. Translation: CASSSLRDVDNEQFF. V gene TRBV27 combines with J gene TRBJ2-1; D possibly matches TRBD1 or TRBD2 (5 bases each). This CDR3 region has 15 residues. The germline V gene has CDR1 MNHEY and CDR2 SMNVEV (reference sequence). V gave up 4 bases and J gave up 5 bases, with 15 bases separating them.

As for this clone: The same CDR3 arises from other DNA sequences in this sample as well. J is TRBJ2-7 and V is TRBV5-6; 11 nucleotides agree with TRBD2. There are 14 residues in the CDR3. Unmatched junction bases numbered 0, after V lost 1 base and J lost 3 bases. The germline V gene has CDR1 SGHDT and CDR2 YYEEEE. CDR3 amino acids: CASSLTSGSYEQYF. CDR3 in DNA: TGTGCCAGCAGCTTGACTAGCGGGAGCTACGAGCAGTACTTC.

The gene calls are TRBV7-6 and TRBJ2-1, with TRBD2 matching over 12 bases. V shed 6 bases and J 6 bases; nucleotides not matched to a gene: 6. CDR1 is SGHVS and CDR2 is FNYEAQ in the germline V gene. This CDR3 region has 15 residues. CDR3 nucleotide sequence: TGTGCCAGCAGTCCTGGACTAGCGGGACGCAATGAGCAGTTCTTC. Translation: CASSPGLAGRNEQFF.

This chain joins TRBV5-1 and TRBJ2-7, with D uncertain. CDR1 and CDR2 from the germline V gene are SGHRS and YFSETQ. CDR3 length: 13 amino acids. Between the trimmed V and J ends, which lost 0 bases and 6 bases, there was a span of 10 bases. The CDR3 is CASSLAGSFEQYF. The CDR3 region has the DNA TGCGCCAGCAGCTTGGCGGGTAGTTTCGAGCAGTACTTC.

Turning to this clone: This sample also contains other DNA sequences that code for the same CDR3. V usage is TRBV6-6 and J usage is TRBJ1-2; TRBD1 is a possible D gene (6 bases). CDR1 is MNHNY and CDR2 is SVGAGI in the germline V gene (reference sequence). The CDR3 is 13 amino acids. The V end was cut by 2 bases, the J end by 6 bases, with 10 bases between. For the CDR3, the DNA is TGTGCCAGCAGTTACGGGGGGCCAGATGGCTACACCTTC. This translates into CASSYGGPDGYTF.

The chain recombines TRBV27 with TRBJ2-1; D is perhaps TRBD2 (5 bases). The V end lost 1 base, the J end lost 2 bases, and 9 bases lay between the germline ends. From germline, CDR1 is MNHEY and CDR2 SMNVEV (reference sequence). CDR3 length equals 15 residues. The CDR3 loop is CASSLLGAPYNEQFF. The CDR3 DNA is TGTGCCAGCAGTTTATTGGGAGCGCCCTACAATGAGCAGTTCTTC.